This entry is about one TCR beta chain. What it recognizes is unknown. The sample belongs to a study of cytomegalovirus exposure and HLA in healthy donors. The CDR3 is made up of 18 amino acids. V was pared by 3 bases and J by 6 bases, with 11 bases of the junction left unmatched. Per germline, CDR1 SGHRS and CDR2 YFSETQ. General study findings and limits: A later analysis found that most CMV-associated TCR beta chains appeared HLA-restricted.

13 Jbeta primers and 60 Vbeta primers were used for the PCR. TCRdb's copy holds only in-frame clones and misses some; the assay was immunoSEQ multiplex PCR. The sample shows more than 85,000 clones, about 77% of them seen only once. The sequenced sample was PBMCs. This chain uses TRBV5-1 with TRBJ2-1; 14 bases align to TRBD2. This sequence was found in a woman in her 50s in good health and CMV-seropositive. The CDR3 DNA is TGCGCCAGCAGCTACGGGACTAGCGGGAGTTTAAGGGGCAATGAGCAGTTCTTC. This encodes CASSYGTSGSLRGNEQFF.